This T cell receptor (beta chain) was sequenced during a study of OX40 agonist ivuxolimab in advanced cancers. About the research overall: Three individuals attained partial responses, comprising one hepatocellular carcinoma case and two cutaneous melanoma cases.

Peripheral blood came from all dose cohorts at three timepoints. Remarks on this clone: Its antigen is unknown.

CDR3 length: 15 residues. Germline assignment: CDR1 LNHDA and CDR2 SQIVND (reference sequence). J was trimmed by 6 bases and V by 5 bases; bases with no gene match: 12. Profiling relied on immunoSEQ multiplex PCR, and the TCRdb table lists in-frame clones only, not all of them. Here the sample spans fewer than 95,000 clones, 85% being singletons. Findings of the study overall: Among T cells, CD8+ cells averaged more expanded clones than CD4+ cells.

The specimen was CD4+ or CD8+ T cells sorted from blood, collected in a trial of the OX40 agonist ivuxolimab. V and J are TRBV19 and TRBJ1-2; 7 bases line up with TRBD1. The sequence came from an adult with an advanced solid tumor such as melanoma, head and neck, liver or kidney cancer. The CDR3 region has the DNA TGTGCCAGTAGTGGGTGGGACAGCTCCAAGGATGGCTACACCTTC. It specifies CASSGWDSSKDGYTF.